Listed here is a single T cell receptor beta chain. The antigen it recognizes is unknown. The data originate from a study of cytomegalovirus exposure and HLA in healthy donors (dated by TCRdb to between 2016 and 2019). Regarding the study in general: An earlier analysis of approximately 590 of the donors reported about 250 Gb of sequence data and more than 90 million unique TCR beta sequences from 150 million to 200 million T cells. Around 320 gigabases of sequencing data and approximately 85 million unique TCR sequences were included in an early release covering several hundred HLA-typed donors. Of the roughly 400 genotyped donors, approximately 80% fell in the genetic ancestry cluster associated with self-reported Caucasian donors. The aim of the study was to test whether cataloging public T cell receptors could identify signatures of past pathogen exposure. The study profiled the T cell repertoires of about 720 subjects by immunosequencing and related them to cytomegalovirus serostatus. A separate validation cohort of roughly 130 different subjects was used in addition to the approximately 700-subject first cohort. The study combined high-throughput TCR immunosequencing, statistical association of individual TCRs with disease status, and machine learning to predict cytomegalovirus infection status. To study patterns of TCR occurrence, a later analysis re-analyzed previously published TCR beta repertoires from hundreds of donors and added high-resolution HLA genotyping. Rather than drawing on any new phenotypic data, the later analysis identified candidate immune exposures from TCR beta sequences and the way those sequences occurred across donors. An earlier analysis of several hundred of the donors applied high-throughput TCR beta sequencing to assess whether each TCR beta V gene segment acted as functional or pseudogenic. Donor age, sex, ethnicity and CMV serostatus were compiled alongside the repertoire data. A later genetic analysis used genome-wide SNP genotypes for about 60% of the roughly 700 donors, treating that subset as a discovery cohort. All discovery cohort repertoires had been generated on a single sequencing platform. Class I and class II HLA loci were covered by the typing at four-digit resolution. The number of donors typed differed by locus, with roughly 629-640 for A, B, C, DRB1 and DQB1, more than 500 for DQA1, about 610 for DPA1, and approximately 470 for DPB1. Because of strong linkage in the cohort, a few DR-DQ haplotypes were treated as single units for association and clustering. Among several hundred genotyped donors of the cohort, an average of approximately 200,000 unique TCR beta nucleotide sequences was sequenced per donor, of which about 19% were non-productive.

Library preparation employed the immunoSEQ multiplex PCR assay. A mixture of 60 forward primers for TCR Vbeta segments and 13 reverse primers for TCR Jbeta segments was used in the multiplex PCR. Amplification of the CDR3 region of rearranged TCR beta genes was performed with a multiplex PCR assay on genomic DNA. The amplified TCR beta libraries were sequenced on the Illumina HiSeq System as 87-base-pair reads. The authors' pipeline ran thus. A later analysis counted approximately 74 million unique TCR beta chains across the 650 to 700 repertoires, and some 11 million of these chains were shared by at least two donors. To remove PCR and sequencing errors, raw reads were error-corrected and collapsed into unique sequences using a nearest-neighbor algorithm that merged closely related sequences. CDR3 sequences were aligned to IMGT reference sequences to assign V, D and J gene segments. For a sequence to be retained, a match of at least six nucleotides was required to both a V gene segment and a J gene segment. A rearrangement was called productive if the CDR3 had no stop codons and remained in frame with V and J, and every other rearrangement was called non-productive. Following IMGT convention, CDR3 was defined as the stretch from the second conserved V-encoded cysteine up to the conserved J-encoded phenylalanine. In an earlier analysis of more than 550 of the donors, sequences lacking an unambiguous match to a single V gene segment were excluded. In an earlier analysis of several hundred of the donors, a V segment was called functional when productive rearrangements were above 56.7%, and segregating when the standard deviation between donors exceeded 5%. A statistical classification framework was developed to diagnose cytomegalovirus status using the catalog of TCR beta chain sequences. In a later analysis, V and J genes were assigned by comparing TCR nucleotide sequences against IMGT/GENE-DB human TR gene sequences. The TCRdist pipeline was used in a later analysis to assign CDR3 sequences and most-parsimonious VDJ recombination scenarios. In a later analysis, each TCR beta chain was defined by its CDR3 amino acid sequence together with its V-gene family, and reads lacking a unique V-gene family were excluded. To address suspected cross-contamination and a sequencing artifact, a later analysis removed roughly 580 highly shared, low-generation-probability nucleotide sequences. A later analysis calculated a clonal expansion index for each public chain from normalized within-repertoire ranks of inferred template counts. In a later analysis, generation probabilities were computed with a VDJ recombination model fitted to out-of-frame rearrangements, and the resulting probabilities were checked against IGoR. In a later analysis, TCR-TCR, TCR-HLA and TCR-CMV co-occurrence was scored with hypergeometric tests, and a repertoire-size bias correction was applied to TCR pairs. A later analysis estimated false discovery rates by permuting HLA or CMV assignments 20 times. A later analysis grouped co-occurring TCRs with DBSCAN, adding TCRdist sequence similarity when clustering within HLA-allele-positive subsets. For co-occurrence clustering, repertoires with fewer than 30,000 or more than 120,000 public chains were excluded, along with roughly five repertoires with anomalous nucleotide sharing. TCRdb re-hosts the immuneACCESS table, in-frame sequences only. Its copies lack some clones; in the studies checked, an unresolved V gene accounts for under half of them, and the cause for the rest is not known. V, J and clone size are taken as reported in that table, and D and trimming were inferred from the DNA itself. The table of this sample itemizes fewer than 150,000 clones. The top ten hold roughly 2% of the sample.

In total, approximately 700 healthy bone marrow donors made up the cohort. Cohort members were all nominally healthy when sampled, although unrecorded immune exposures were likely present. The donor was CMV seronegative and belonged to the group of around 350 seronegative cohort members. A peripheral blood sample was provided by each donor, and peripheral blood mononuclear cells were used for TCR beta sequencing. The Qiagen DNeasy Blood Extraction Kit was used to extract genomic DNA from the blood cell samples. The paper's findings and limits, for the study overall: A later analysis associated 16,951 TCR beta sequences with specific HLA alleles at a false discovery rate of 0.05. The 87-base-pair reads could not distinguish some IMGT-functional V segments, including TRBV6-2 and TRBV6-3, so those segments were excluded. A further reported finding was that TCR beta sequences accurately predicted the HLA-A and HLA-B alleles for most subjects in the first cohort. A group of highly shared sequence variants was considered likely to be a technical artifact of the sequencing pipeline. A later analysis found that most CMV-associated TCR beta chains appeared HLA-restricted, with HLA associations seemingly driven largely by CMV exposure. Sequencing depth was assumed to be roughly uniform across donors in the presence/absence analyses, though that assumption may not hold. Because counts were too low, seventeen rarely observed V segments, including chromosome 9 orphons, were excluded from the earlier analysis of around 590 of the donors. The cohort was sequenced for TCR beta chains only, and without alpha or paired-chain data the features that could be detected were limited. A later genetic analysis reported fewer N-insertions in productive TCRs among donors in an Asian-associated ancestry cluster than the roughly 640-donor mean. A few of the identified cytomegalovirus-associated TCR beta chains were confirmed in vitro to be specific for cytomegalovirus antigens. An association between a missense DCLRE1C variant and V-gene and J-gene trimming of TCR beta chains was found in a later genetic analysis and replicated in an independent cohort. In a later analysis, HLA-associated TCR beta chains showed more clonal expansion and lower generation probabilities than non-associated chains that were equally common. The classifier was reported to diagnose cytomegalovirus status with high specificity and sensitivity in both the original and validation cohorts. In the study, roughly 160 TCR beta chains were listed as associated with cytomegalovirus. An earlier analysis of around 600 of the donors showed that most TCR beta V segments appeared in productive rearrangements either about 87% or about 30% of the time, which broadly matched IMGT annotations. A later analysis found that TCR association rates varied across HLA loci, with DRB1 alleles showing the most associated TCRs and HLA-C alleles the fewest. Because some donors lacked HLA typing at each locus, the association tests relied only on the typed subset. It was suggested by the authors that the approach could potentially be generalized to other disease states and immunological phenotypes. A later analysis reported that several top co-occurrence clusters appeared linked to parvovirus B19, influenza, CMV and Epstein-Barr virus. Strong co-occurrence of HLA alleles, especially DR and DQ, made assigning TCR associations to individual alleles difficult. Immune exposure information for the cohort was limited to CMV serostatus. Most TCR sequences were seen in very few donors, while some public TCRs were found in many individuals. Correlated functional status among segregating V segments might be attributable to linkage disequilibrium, but an unknown experimental factor could not be ruled out.

The CDR3 contains 13 residues, cysteine and phenylalanine counted. Just the 39-base CDR3 DNA is kept, in frame starting at base 1. At the junction V is shortened by 2 bases and J by 6 bases; bases outside the gene matches: 2. Taken from the germline V gene, the CDR1 and CDR2 loops are MNHNS and SASEGT. The source material was PBMCs. This clonotype originated in a woman aged 55-70 years in good health and CMV-seronegative. Here the chain combines TRBV6-1 and TRBJ2-3, with 7 junctional bases fitting TRBD1. The CDR3 region has the sequence CASSEIRGDTQYF. At the DNA level, the sequence is TGTGCCAGCAGTGAAATCAGGGGGGATACGCAGTATTTT.